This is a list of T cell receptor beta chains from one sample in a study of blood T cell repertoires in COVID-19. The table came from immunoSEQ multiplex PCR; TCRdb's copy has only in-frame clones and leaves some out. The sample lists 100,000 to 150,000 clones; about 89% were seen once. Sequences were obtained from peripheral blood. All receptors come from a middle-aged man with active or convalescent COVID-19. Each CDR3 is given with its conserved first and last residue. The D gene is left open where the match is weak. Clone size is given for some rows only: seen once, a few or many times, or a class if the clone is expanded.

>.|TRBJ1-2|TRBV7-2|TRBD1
TGTGCCAGCAGCTTAAGTACAGGGGGCGCCTATGGCTACACCTTC
CASSLSTGGAYGYTF
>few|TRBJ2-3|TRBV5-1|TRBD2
TGCGCCAGCAGCCCTACTAGCGGCACAGATACGCAGTATTTT
CASSPTSGTDTQYF
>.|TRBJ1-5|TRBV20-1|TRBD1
TGCAGTGCTAGTGGGACAGCGAGGGGGCCCTTCCATCAGCCCCAGCATTTT
CSASGTARGPFHQPQHF
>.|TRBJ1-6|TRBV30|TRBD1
TGTGCCTGGAGTTCCTCCCTCCGGGACAGCAATTCACCCCTCCACTTT
CAWSSSLRDSNSPLHF
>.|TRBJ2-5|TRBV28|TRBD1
TGTGCCAGCAGCTCCTTTAAGGGGGCTGTGGAGACCCAGTACTTC
CASSSFKGAVETQYF
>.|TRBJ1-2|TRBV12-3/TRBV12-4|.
TGTGCCAGCAGCTCTCGGGTTGGTGGCTACACCTTC
CASSSRVGGYTF
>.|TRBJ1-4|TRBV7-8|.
TGTGCCAGCAGCCCAAGACGGGGAGGGGAAAAACTGTTTTTT
CASSPRRGGEKLFF
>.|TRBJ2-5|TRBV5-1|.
TGCGCCAGCAGCTTACAGGAGAGAGGAGAGACCCAGTACTTC
CASSLQERGETQYF
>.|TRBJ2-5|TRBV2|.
TGTGCCAGCCTGGAGCAAGAGACCCAGTACTTC
CASLEQETQYF
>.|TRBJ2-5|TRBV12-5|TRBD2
TGTGCTAGTGGCCCACTAGCGGAAGAGACCCAGTACTTC
CASGPLAEETQYF
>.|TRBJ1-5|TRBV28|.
TGTGCCAGCAGTTTATTAGGGGAGGGCAATCAGCCCCAGCATTTT
CASSLLGEGNQPQHF
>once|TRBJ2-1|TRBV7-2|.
TGTGCCAGCAGCCCAGGAGGCCGGAGCTCCTACAATGAGCAGTTCTTC
CASSPGGRSSYNEQFF
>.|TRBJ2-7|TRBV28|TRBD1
TGTGCCAGCAGTTGGGGACAGGGAGATTCCTACGAGCAGTACTTC
CASSWGQGDSYEQYF
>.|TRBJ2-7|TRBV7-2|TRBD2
TGTGCCAGCAGCTTTTGGACTAGGAACGAGCAGTACTTC
CASSFWTRNEQYF
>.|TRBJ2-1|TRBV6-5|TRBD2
TGTGCCAGCAAGGAATCGGGGGGGCTCTCTGAGCAGTTCTTC
CASKESGGLSEQFF
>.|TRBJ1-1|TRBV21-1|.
TGTGCCAGCAGCAAAGTGCAGGGGCAGACTGAAGCTTTCTTT
CASSKVQGQTEAFF
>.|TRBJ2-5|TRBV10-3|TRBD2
TGTGCCATCAGTGCAAGCGGGGGGGCCCAAGAGACCCAGTACTTC
CAISASGGAQETQYF
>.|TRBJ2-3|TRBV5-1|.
TGCGCCAGCCAGCGGGCTAGCGCTACAGATACGCAGTATTTT
CASQRASATDTQYF
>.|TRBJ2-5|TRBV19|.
TGTGCCAGTAGTACCCCGGGGTCACAAGAGACCCAGTACTTC
CASSTPGSQETQYF
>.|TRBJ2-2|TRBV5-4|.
TGTGCCAGCAGCTTTCCCCCGTCCGGGGAGCTGTTTTTT
CASSFPPSGELFF
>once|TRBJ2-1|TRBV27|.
TGTGCCAGCAGTTTATCAGGTCCGTTGGGGGCCCCCGGCAATGAGCAGTTCTTC
CASSLSGPLGAPGNEQFF
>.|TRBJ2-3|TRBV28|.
TGTGCCAGCAGTCGAGTTAGCGGTGGGGCAGATACGCAGTATTTT
CASSRVSGGADTQYF
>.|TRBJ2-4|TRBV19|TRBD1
TGTGCCAGTAGTACACAGGGGCCTATAGCCAAAAACATTCAGTACTTC
CASSTQGPIAKNIQYF
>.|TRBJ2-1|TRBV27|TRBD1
TGTGCCAGCAGGAGGGACAGGGCCACCAATGAGCAGTTCTTC
CASRRDRATNEQFF
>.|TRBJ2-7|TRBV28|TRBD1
TGTGCCAGCACCCGGGACAGGACCTCCTACGAGCAGTACTTC
CASTRDRTSYEQYF
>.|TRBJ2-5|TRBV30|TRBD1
TGTGCCTGGAGTGTAATGGGCACAGGGGGCAGGCAGACCCAGTACTTC
CAWSVMGTGGRQTQYF
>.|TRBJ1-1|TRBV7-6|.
TGTGCCAGCAGCTTAGGAACAGGGAACACTGAAGCTTTCTTT
CASSLGTGNTEAFF
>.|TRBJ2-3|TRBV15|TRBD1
TGTGCCACCAGCTTCCGGGACAGTCGACACACAGATACGCAGTATTTT
CATSFRDSRHTDTQYF
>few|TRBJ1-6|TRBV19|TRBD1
TGTGCCAGTAGTAGGGGACAGGGTGCTTCACCCCTCCACTTT
CASSRGQGASPLHF
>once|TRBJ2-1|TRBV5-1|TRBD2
TGCGCCAGCAGGGAAATTCGGGGGGGCTCCTACAATGAGCAGTTCTTC
CASREIRGGSYNEQFF
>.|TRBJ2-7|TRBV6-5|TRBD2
TGTGCCAGCGCTATTGGTCCGGGAGGGCCATGGGAGCAGTACTTC
CASAIGPGGPWEQYF
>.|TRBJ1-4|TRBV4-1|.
TGCGCCAGCAGCCAAGTGATATCCCAGGAAAAACTGTTTTTT
CASSQVISQEKLFF
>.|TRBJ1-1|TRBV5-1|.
TGCGCCAGCAGCTTGGAGCATTTGAACACTGAAGCTTTCTTT
CASSLEHLNTEAFF
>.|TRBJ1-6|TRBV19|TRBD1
TGTGCCAGTAGAAGAAAGACAGGGGACTATAATTCACCCCTCCACTTT
CASRRKTGDYNSPLHF
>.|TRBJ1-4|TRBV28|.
TGTGCCAGCAGTTCCCCGACACTTAATGAAAAACTGTTTTTT
CASSSPTLNEKLFF
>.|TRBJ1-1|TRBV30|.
TGTGCCTGGAGTGTAAGTAGGAGGACTGAAGCTTTCTTT
CAWSVSRRTEAFF
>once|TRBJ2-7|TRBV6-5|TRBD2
TGTGCCAGCAAACGGGGGGGACTTGACGAGCAGTACTTC
CASKRGGLDEQYF
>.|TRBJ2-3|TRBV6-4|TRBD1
TGTGCCAGCAGGCCTCCCGGGGACAGGGTCATCGCAGATACGCAGTATTTT
CASRPPGDRVIADTQYF
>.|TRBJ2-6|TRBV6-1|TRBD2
TGTGCCAGCAGTGAAAGGACAGTAAAAGGGACTAGCGGGAGGTACGGGGCCAACGTCCTGACTTTC
CASSERTVKGTSGRYGANVLTF
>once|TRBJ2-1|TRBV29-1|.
TGCAGCGTTGCGTCCGTAGCGGACAATGAGCAGTTCTTC
CSVASVADNEQFF
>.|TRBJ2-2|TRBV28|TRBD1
TGTGCCAGCAGTTCGGGGACAGGGGGCTTTACCGGGGAGCTGTTTTTT
CASSSGTGGFTGELFF
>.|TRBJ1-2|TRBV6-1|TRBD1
TGTGCCAGCAGTGAACGGACAGGGGGCTATGGCTACACCTTC
CASSERTGGYGYTF
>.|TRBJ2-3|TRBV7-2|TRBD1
TGTGCCAGCAGCCAACAGGGGGGCAGGTTCACAGATACGCAGTATTTT
CASSQQGGRFTDTQYF
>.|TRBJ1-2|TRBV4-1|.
TGCGCCAGCAGCCAAGCCGGCACAGGGCTCCGATATGGCTACACCTTC
CASSQAGTGLRYGYTF
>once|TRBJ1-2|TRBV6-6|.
TGTGCCAGCCGACCCCAGGGAACTTATAACTATGGCTACACCTTC
CASRPQGTYNYGYTF
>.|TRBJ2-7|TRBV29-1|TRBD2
TGCAGCGTTCGTAGCGGGAGTTGGTACGAGCAGTACTTC
CSVRSGSWYEQYF
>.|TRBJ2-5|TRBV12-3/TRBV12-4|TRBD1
TGTGCCAGCAGTTTGGGACAGAAAGAGACCCAGTACTTC
CASSLGQKETQYF
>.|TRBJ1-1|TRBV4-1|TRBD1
TGCGCCAGCAAAGGGGGCCGATCTTTGAACACTGAAGCTTTCTTT
CASKGGRSLNTEAFF
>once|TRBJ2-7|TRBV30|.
TGTGCCTGGAATGCCGGAGACTACGAGCAGTACTTC
CAWNAGDYEQYF
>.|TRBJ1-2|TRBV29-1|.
TGCAGCGTGCTTCGGGACACTAACTATGGCTACACCTTC
CSVLRDTNYGYTF
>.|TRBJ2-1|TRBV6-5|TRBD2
TGTGCCAGCCACAACCCGGGACTAGCGGGGGGAGAGCAGTTCTTC
CASHNPGLAGGEQFF
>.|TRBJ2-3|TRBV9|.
TGTGCCACCCATCGAGGGGGGGGCGGGGATACGCAGTATTTT
CATHRGGGGDTQYF
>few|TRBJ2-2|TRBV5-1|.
TGCGCCAGCAGCCAGGGACACATGAACACCGGGGAGCTGTTTTTT
CASSQGHMNTGELFF
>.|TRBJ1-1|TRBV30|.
TGTTGCGGGATGAGGGGTTTACCTGAAGCTTTCTTT
CCGMRGLPEAFF